What follows describes a single T cell receptor (beta chain). This entry comes from a study of cytomegalovirus exposure and HLA in healthy donors. Libraries were prepared by immunoSEQ multiplex PCR; TCRdb keeps only in-frame clonotypes and omits some of them. The table records about 140,000 clones, 80% to 90% of them present only once. CDR3 length: 12 amino acids. V was shortened by 7 bases and J by 4 bases, with 13 bases between the two germline ends. Per the germline V gene, CDR1 is SQVTM and CDR2 is ANQGSEA. The donors were in the 120-subject validation cohort, distinct from the roughly 700-subject first cohort.

The sample taken for sequencing was PBMCs. The TCR sequence derives from a woman in her thirties in good health and CMV-seronegative. The V call is TRBV29-1, the J call TRBJ1-1, with D possibly matching TRBD1 (6 bases). The CDR3 loop reads CSALQGGTEAFF. In nucleotides, the CDR3 is TGCAGCGCCCTACAGGGCGGCACTGAAGCTTTCTTT.